This TCR beta chain was obtained from a study of blood T cell repertoires in COVID-19 (dated by TCRdb to about 2020). Background on the whole study: Collaborator samples came from the United States, Italy and Spain and covered acute and convalescent phases of COVID-19. A freely available public database, intended as a resource for researchers studying the immune response to SARS-CoV-2, is where the repertoires were released. The prospective study material was composed of cDNA or gDNA derived from T cells, B-cell-depleted T cells, or PBMCs. Deeply sampled blood TCRbeta repertoires from subjects exposed to, actively infected with, or recovered from COVID-19 were included in the dataset. Where available, HLA class I and class II types were taken from metadata supplied by the sample provider and were not determined by assay-based typing. Samples were obtained from the ongoing ImmuneRACE study (first 160 participants) and from approximately 1,200 subjects provided by 6 global collaborators. The sample metadata nearly always contained a de-identified subject ID, COVID-19 status, age in years and sex. Paper-wide results and their limitations: Clinical and demographic metadata were provided uncurated, with the amount varying by source and participant.

As to this clone: Its specific antigen is unknown. Base qualities are not provided; no much larger clone lies one nucleotide away.

In the germline V gene (reference sequence), CDR1 corresponds to SEHNR and CDR2 to FQNEAQ. From cysteine to phenylalanine, the CDR3 is 14 amino acids long. The entry retains the CDR3 DNA only, 42 bases that are in frame from base 1. V is clipped by 4 bases and J by 0 bases, and the sequence between their germline boundaries is 9 bases long. Each collaborating institution followed its own protocols to collect whole blood in K2EDTA tubes. For TCRbeta analysis, collaborators shipped samples in one of three forms: frozen whole blood, isolated PBMCs, or DNA extracted from either of those sample types. TCRbeta CDR3 regions were amplified from genomic DNA by means of the immunoSEQ Assay, a bias-controlled multiplex PCR. Processing in the source paper ran as follows. Nucleated cell counts per sample were estimated from amplification of reference gene primers within the assay. To quantify the absolute abundance of each unique TCRbeta CDR3 rearrangement, sequence reads were collapsed and filtered. For each sample, productive Simpson clonality was calculated as the square root of Simpson's diversity index across productive rearrangements. TCRdb limited this immuneACCESS table to in-frame rearrangements with V and J called. A share of clones is missing; checked studies link under half to unresolved V genes, and the rest is unexplained. The V and J calls and clone size were taken over from that table, and D and trimming were inferred from the DNA. The sample data list over 120,000 clones, and over 85% of these were observed just once. The ten largest clonotypes hold around 1.6% of the sample.

The chain joins TRBV7-9 to TRBJ1-1; TRBD1 could be the D gene, as 5 bases match. The sample was peripheral blood. This receptor was taken from a human donor in a cohort sampled during active COVID-19. For the CDR3, the sequence is CASSWEGMNTEAFF. The sequenced DNA: TGTGCCAGCAGCTGGGAGGGGATGAACACTGAAGCTTTCTTT.